Detailed here is one T cell receptor beta chain. Its target is not known. The sample belongs to a study of monozygotic twins with inflammatory bowel disease. TCR libraries each used approximately 3,200 ng of total RNA. Researchers generated cDNA in eight separate reactions per sample. For each CDR3 protein, TCRdb gives one entry from its re-call of the 5' RACE reads, without DNA. The sample holds approximately 120,000 distinct CDR3 sequences. Germline V CDR1 and CDR2: SGHTA, FQGTGA. The CDR3 loop spans 15 amino acids. Study results and limitations: Twins with IBD had fewer clonotypes in common with others than healthy twins, particularly during disease activity. Among IBD patients, TCRbeta diversity (inverse Simpson) was lower than in healthy co-twins.

The source of this sequence is a human donor with ulcerative colitis or Crohn's disease, or a healthy co-twin of an affected twin (not recorded which). This chain uses TRBV7-3 with TRBJ2-1; the TRBD1 assignment by TCRdb is unverifiable without DNA. The sample consisted of blood. The CDR3 is CASSPMGGSLGEQFF.